Each of the 16 T cell receptor beta chains below was sequenced from the same sample in a study of blood T cell repertoires in COVID-19. Generated by immunoSEQ multiplex PCR, the TCRdb table keeps only in-frame clones and is missing some. Here the sample spans about 120,000 clones, over 70% being singletons. Sequencing was done on a sample of peripheral blood. Every receptor here comes from a woman in her seventies with acute or convalescent COVID-19.

The CDR3 region is CASSPPNRDEQFF. CDR3 nucleotides: TGTGCCAGCAGCCCGCCGAACAGGGATGAGCAGTTCTTC. The chain uses TRBV7-2 and TRBJ2-1; perhaps TRBD1 as D (6 bases). This CDR3 spans 13 amino acids. Between the trimmed V and J ends, which lost 5 bases and 8 bases, there was a span of 13 bases. CDR1 and CDR2 from the germline V gene are SGHTA and FQGNSA.

The CDR3 region has the DNA TGTGCCAGCAGTGACTCTTCAGGGGGCTTTGAAAAACTGTTTTTT. Its protein is CASSDSSGGFEKLFF. The chain joins TRBV2 to TRBJ1-4; the match to TRBD1 covers 8 bases. The CDR3 runs 15 residues. After removal of 3 bases from V and 7 bases from J, the junction contained 7 bases not matched to a gene. Germline CDR1 reads SNHLY; CDR2 reads FYNNEI.

This chain joins TRBV5-1 and TRBJ1-1, with 10 bases identical to TRBD1. Trimming removed 3 bases from V and 4 bases from J; junction bases left unmatched: 6. The CDR3 covers 15 residues. Germline V gene lookup returns CDR1 SGHRS and CDR2 YFSETQ. The CDR3 region has the DNA TGCGCCAGCAGCTGGACAGGGGGTGAAGTCACTGAAGCTTTCTTT. It encodes CASSWTGGEVTEAFF.

This clone was observed a single time. The chain has TRBV10-3 and TRBJ1-6; D perhaps matches TRBD1 (6 bases). Trimming removed 5 bases from V and 7 bases from J, with 21 bases in between. The CDR3 consists of 17 residues. The germline V gene has CDR1 ENHRY and CDR2 SYGVKD. The CDR3 protein is CAISSPQGPPGNSPLHF. The CDR3 coding sequence is TGTGCCATCAGTTCCCCTCAGGGGCCTCCGGGCAATTCACCCCTCCACTTT.

Remarks on this clone: Other DNA sequences within the sample encode an identical CDR3. The chain employs TRBV5-1 and TRBJ1-5, with D unresolved. V lost 5 bases, J lost 4 bases, and 10 bases lay in between. The CDR3 is 13 amino acids. Per the germline V gene, CDR1 is SGHRS and CDR2 is YFSETQ. CDR3 nucleotide sequence: TGCGCCAGCAGTTTCGACGGGAATCAGCCCCAGCATTTT. It specifies CASSFDGNQPQHF.

The chain employs TRBV5-5 and TRBJ2-7, with a weak D call TRBD1 (5 bases). The germline V gene has CDR1 SGHKS and CDR2 YYEKEE (reference sequence). The CDR3 totals 12 residues. V dropped 5 bases and J dropped 3 bases, with 9 bases sitting between them. This CDR3 reads CASRSDSYEQYF. Here the CDR3 DNA reads TGTGCCAGCAGGTCCGACAGCTACGAGCAGTACTTC.

The chain combines TRBV25-1 with TRBJ2-7; 9 bases fit TRBD2. J lost 4 bases, V lost 2 bases, and 9 bases had no gene match. The germline CDR1 and CDR2 sequences are MGHDK and SYGVNS. There are 16 residues in the CDR3. The CDR3 spells CASSEGTSIYGYEQYF. The CDR3 nucleotides read TGTGCCAGCAGTGAAGGGACTAGCATCTACGGGTACGAGCAGTACTTC.

This chain connects TRBV11-3 to TRBJ2-3; a possible D gene is TRBD2 (6 bases). The CDR3 consists of 14 residues. Germline CDR1 is SGHNT and CDR2 is YENEEA. The ends were cut back, 2 bases at V and 7 bases at J, with 13 bases in the middle. The chain's CDR3 is CASSLNGGANTQYF. The CDR3 DNA reads TGTGCCAGCAGCTTAAATGGCGGGGCAAATACGCAGTATTTT.

This clone has more than one count but fewer than ten. The chain uses TRBV28 and TRBJ1-1; maybe TRBD1 (6 bases). Germline CDR1 is MDHEN and CDR2 is SYDVKM. V dropped 4 bases and J dropped 3 bases, with 12 bases sitting between them. CDR3 length equals 14 residues. For the CDR3, the DNA is TGTGCCAGCAGTTCAAATACAGGGTACACTGAAGCTTTCTTT. This gives the protein CASSSNTGYTEAFF.

The chain links TRBV30 to TRBJ2-1, with 7 bases lining up with TRBD2. CDR3 size: 14 residues. V was clipped by 0 bases and J by 7 bases; unmatched bases: 6. From germline, CDR1 is GTSNPN and CDR2 SVGIG (reference sequence). CDR3 DNA: TGTGCCTGGAGTGTACAGTTGGGGGGGAATGAGCAGTTCTTC. The encoded protein is CAWSVQLGGNEQFF.

This clone is a singleton in its sample. V usage is TRBV7-3 and J usage is TRBJ2-1; no definite D call. This CDR3 is 13 amino acids long. Germline CDR1 SGHTA, CDR2 FQGTGA. The V gene lost 2 bases and the J gene lost 6 bases, with 8 bases spanning the gap. The CDR3 region is CASSLWRSNEQFF. Here the CDR3 DNA reads TGTGCCAGCAGCTTATGGAGAAGCAATGAGCAGTTCTTC.

The rearrangement uses TRBV24-1 and TRBJ2-7; D is ambiguous. Trimming stripped 3 bases from V and 3 bases from J, with 8 bases between. The germline CDR1 and CDR2 sequences are KGHDR and SFDVKD. This CDR3 is built from 13 residues. The CDR3 DNA follows: TGTGCCACCAGTGATGGGCCTTACTACGAGCAGTACTTC. Translation: CATSDGPYYEQYF.

The chain couples TRBV7-3 to TRBJ2-2, with 9 bases aligning to TRBD1. CDR1 and CDR2 (germline): SGHTA, FQGTGA. J gave up 7 bases and V 2 bases, and 14 bases lay outside the gene matches. The CDR3 extends over 18 amino acids. The CDR3 region is CASSLFVRGTGLHGELFF. The DNA for the CDR3 is TGTGCCAGCAGCTTATTTGTCCGTGGGACAGGGTTACACGGGGAGCTGTTTTTT.

The rearrangement uses TRBV3-1 (or the pseudogene TRBV3-2) and TRBJ2-7, with 9 bases matching TRBD2. J was trimmed by 0 bases and V by 6 bases; bases with no gene match: 6. The CDR3 covers 15 residues. Germline CDR1 reads LGHDT; CDR2 reads YNNKEL (reference sequence). The CDR3 DNA reads as TGTGCCAGCAGACGTAGCGGGGGACCCTCCTACGAGCAGTACTTC. This translates into CASRRSGGPSYEQYF.

DNA for the CDR3: TGTGCCAGCAGCCGCCGGGACAGGGGGTACAATGAGCAGTTCTTC. Translated, it gives CASSRRDRGYNEQFF. This chain uses TRBV5-4 with TRBJ2-1; 11 bases agree with TRBD1. V lost 4 bases and J lost 4; bases outside the gene matches: 4. The CDR3 is 15 amino acids. The germline V gene has CDR1 SGHNT and CDR2 YYREEE (reference sequence).

The chain couples TRBV6-2 or TRBV6-3 to TRBJ2-5; TRBD2 matches at 8 bases. This CDR3 has 13 residues. Germline V gene sequence: CDR1 MNHEY, CDR2 SVGEGT. V trimming: 2 bases; J trimming: 5 bases; junction bases outside the gene matches: 1. In DNA form, the CDR3 reads TGTGCCAGCAGTTACGTAGCGGGGGAGACCCAGTACTTC. Translation gives CASSYVAGETQYF.